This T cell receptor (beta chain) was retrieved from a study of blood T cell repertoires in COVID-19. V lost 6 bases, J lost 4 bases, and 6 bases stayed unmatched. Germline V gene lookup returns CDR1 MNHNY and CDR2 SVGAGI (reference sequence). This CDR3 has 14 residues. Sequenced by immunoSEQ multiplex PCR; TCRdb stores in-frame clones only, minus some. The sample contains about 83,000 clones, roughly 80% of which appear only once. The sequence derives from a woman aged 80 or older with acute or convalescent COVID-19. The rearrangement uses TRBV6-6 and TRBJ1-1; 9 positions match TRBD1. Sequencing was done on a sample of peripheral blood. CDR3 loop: CASREGQGPTEAFF. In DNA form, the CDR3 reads TGTGCCAGCAGGGAGGGACAGGGACCCACTGAAGCTTTCTTT.